The 8 T cell receptor beta chains given below trace back to one sample, sequenced in a study of response to subunit inactivated influenza vaccine. TCRdb redid the calling of the RT-PCR reads with MiXCR, one entry per CDR3 protein. The profile shows about 620,000 distinct CDR3 sequences, roughly 12% of them singletons. In addition, the sample was reused for a study of T cells expressing NK-cell markers. That paper adds: As the method of synthesis, 5'RACE template switching with UMIs yielded TCR beta cDNA.

The sample consisted of PBMCs from blood, taken on the day of vaccination. These receptors all come from a man aged 45-60 years who received an inactivated influenza vaccine.

This clonotype appeared many times. Here the CDR3 reads CASRLQGNTIYF. CDR3 DNA sequence: TGTGCCAGCCGCCTCCAAGGAAACACCATATATTTT. The chain recombines TRBV27 with TRBJ1-3; D unresolved. V lost 8 bases to trimming and J lost 4 bases, with 9 bases between them. The CDR3 has 12 residues. CDR1 and CDR2 (germline): MNHEY, SMNVEV (reference sequence).

This clonotype was seen only once. The chain recombines TRBV29-1 with TRBJ2-3; D gene unclear. Trimming stripped 6 bases from V and 5 bases from J, with 15 bases between. CDR3 length: 13 residues. The V gene's germline CDR1 is SQVTM and CDR2 ANQGSEA. The CDR3 DNA sequence: TGCAGCGTAGCCAGACTTGGGTTAGATACGCAGTATTTT. Its translation: CSVARLGLDTQYF.

The J gene is TRBJ2-2, the V gene TRBV5-1; 7 bases fit TRBD1. Trimming took 4 bases from V and 4 from J; bases not matched to a gene: 7. The CDR3 spans 15 residues. Germline assignment: CDR1 SGHRS and CDR2 YFSETQ. The CDR3 spells CASSPGTVTTGELFF. As DNA, the CDR3 is TGCGCCAGCAGCCCCGGGACAGTGACCACCGGGGAGCTGTTTTTT.

This chain joins TRBV20-1 and TRBJ2-2, with D maybe TRBD2 (7 bases). Germline V gene lookup returns CDR1 DFQATT and CDR2 SNEGSKA (reference sequence). This CDR3 has 18 residues. Trimming cost V 0 bases and J 5 bases, with 22 bases left between them. CDR3 in amino acids: CSAREGGLAEGKTGELFF. The CDR3 DNA reads TGCAGTGCTAGAGAGGGGGGGCTAGCAGAAGGGAAAACCGGGGAGCTGTTTTTT.

This clonotype was counted between two and nine times. The V call is TRBV13, the J call TRBJ2-3; D is unresolved. Trimming left V 2 bases short and J 1 base short, with 7 bases between. The CDR3 covers 14 residues. Germline V gene sequence: CDR1 PRHDT, CDR2 FYEKMQ (reference sequence). The CDR3 loop reads CASSLSVRTDTQYF. Here the CDR3 DNA reads TGTGCCAGCAGCTTATCAGTACGCACAGATACGCAGTATTTT.

This clonotype has just a few counts. This chain connects TRBV5-6 to TRBJ1-5, with a weak D call TRBD1 (6 bases). V lost 1 base to trimming and J lost 0 bases, with 17 bases between them. The CDR3 is 18 residues long. Per germline, CDR1 SGHDT and CDR2 YYEEEE. The CDR3 loop is CASSLTDRLGLSNQPQHF. The CDR3 bases are TGTGCCAGCAGCTTGACTGACAGGCTGGGGCTTAGCAATCAGCCCCAGCATTTT.

This clonotype showed up just a few times. The CDR3 nucleotides are TGTGCCAGCAGTTACGGAGGGAGGTACGAGCAGTACTTC. As protein: CASSYGGRYEQYF. V gene TRBV6-6 combines with J gene TRBJ2-7, with TRBD2 as a possible D gene (6 bases). The CDR3 is 13 amino acids. Trimming removed 2 bases from V and 4 bases from J, with 9 bases in between. Germline loops: CDR1 MNHNY, CDR2 SVGAGI (reference sequence).

This clonotype turned up a few times. The rearrangement uses TRBV11-2 and TRBJ2-5; 7 bases match TRBD1. V gave up 2 bases and J gave up 2 bases; unmatched junction bases: 2. CDR3 size: 14 residues. The germline gives CDR1 SGHAT, CDR2 FQNNGV. DNA for the CDR3: TGTGCCAGCAGCTTATTCAGGGGGCAAGAGACCCAGTACTTC. It translates to CASSLFRGQETQYF.